This TCR beta chain was sequenced for a study of blood T cell repertoires in COVID-19. The cohort comprised adults aged about 18 to 90 years residing in 20 to 30 US areas. Assignment of participants to cohorts was predicated upon participant-reported clinical history. Recovered status in Cohort 3 required two negative PCRs, clearance, or symptom resolution. Some clones are missing from TCRdb's copy, which holds only in-frame ones; the method was immunoSEQ multiplex PCR. This table has 150,000 to 200,000 clones, 82% appearing once. This receptor was taken from a man in his forties or fifties who had recovered from COVID-19. The sample taken for sequencing was PBMCs or T cells enriched from blood (not recorded which).

CDR3 in DNA: TGTGCCAGCAGTTTGGAGAAAACAGGGGGCCGAGGCACAGATACGCAGTATTTT. Translation: CASSLEKTGGRGTDTQYF. The chain couples TRBV28 to TRBJ2-3; TRBD1 matches at 9 bases. CDR1 MDHEN and CDR2 SYDVKM come from the germline V gene. The CDR3 contains 18 residues. V trimming: 3 bases; J trimming: 1 base; junction bases outside the gene matches: 11.